This T cell receptor (beta chain) was captured by sequencing in a study of T cell repertoires in ileal Crohn's disease (dated by TCRdb to about 2019). With respect to the entire study: Median disease duration was approximately 8 years, and around 35% of patients were identified as active smokers at the time of surgery. Every patient underwent surgery because of a complication, which was stricturing disease in approximately 60% of cases and penetrating disease in 39%. Roughly half of the patients were given postoperative therapy, with around eleven receiving thiopurines and approximately 17 receiving anti-TNF agents. Biopsies taken from the proximal margin of the surgical specimen were designated as MI samples. For commercial TCRB immunosequencing, five hundred nanograms of biopsy DNA were submitted for each sample. TCR repertoire analysis was performed in about 61 Crohn's disease patients drawn from a prospective multicentre cohort. Running in parallel with the study was a multicentre cohort set up to find predictors of early endoscopic recurrence following ileocolonic resection. A Rutgeerts score higher than i0 was the definition used for endoscopic postoperative recurrence. A total of approximately 170 mucosal samples from 60 or so patients were sequenced, collected from several sites on the surgical specimen as well as at postoperative endoscopy.

Overall study results and their limits: A significantly higher proportion of clonal expansions was observed in active smokers at surgery than in non-smokers (approximately 26% vs 17%, p=0.02). Endoscopic recurrence was linked to a higher percentage of high-frequency clones at surgery, and recurrence occurred in every patient whose clonality exceeded 26.8% (18/57). Mucosal CD4 and CD8 T cells were sorted and sequenced only in a subgroup of patients, whose size was not stated. Sorted CD8 T cells carried more high-frequency clones than CD4 T cells, suggesting mucosal expansions were mainly CD8.

The CDR3, from cysteine to phenylalanine, totals 15 residues. The sequence is cut down to CDR3 DNA, 45 bases in frame from base 1. CDR1 and CDR2 are drawn from the germline V gene: SNHLY, FYNNEI. Trimming accounts for 7 bases at V and 4 bases at J, while the number of junction bases matched to no gene is 4. The time point label here, explained by the study, means: proximal margin of the surgical specimen (macroscopically non-inflamed). Eligible patients were adults with ileal or ileocolonic Crohn's disease who had an indication for ileocolonic resection. Whole ileal mucosal biopsies were kept frozen at -80 degrees C prior to DNA extraction. Genomic DNA was isolated from frozen whole biopsies using a TRizol-based method, and the DNA was quantified with a NanoDrop 2000 spectrophotometer. The protocol used for the library was the immunoSEQ multiplex PCR assay. Adaptive Biotechnology amplified the CDR3 regions from genomic DNA with a two-step multiplex PCR designed to control amplification bias. Primers covering every V and J gene segment were used in the first PCR, while barcodes and Illumina adapters were added in the second PCR. CDR3 libraries were sequenced using an Illumina instrument. The paper's data handling went like this. The analysis drew on both the pipelines supplied by the vendor and custom analysis of the raw data in R/Bioconductor running R version 3.3.0. Clonality, which ranges from 0 to 1, was calculated as the inverse of the normalised Shannon entropy across all productive clones. High-frequency clones were defined as the share of the repertoire taken up by the top 100 clones, keeping only clones that passed a 95% confidence test. Overlap between samples was measured with the Morisita-Horn index, while repertoire diversity was measured with the Simpson index. In its TCRdb copy, this immuneACCESS table keeps in-frame sequences only and misses some clones. Where compared with another copy, unresolved V genes explain less than half of these, and the others have no known cause. The V and J calls and clone size come from that table; D and trimming were worked out from the DNA. This sample is represented by thousands of clones; around 80% of them were singletons. The top ten clonotypes cover roughly 13% of the sample.

A note on this clone: Its antigen remains undetermined. One base away there is no much larger clone; base qualities are not given.

The sequencing input was ileal tissue. The receptor's source is an adult with Crohn's disease. The rearranged segments are TRBV2 and TRBJ2-2, and TRBD2 matches 12 of the central bases. CDR3 reads: CASTGGLAGTGELFF. The nucleotide sequence reads TGTGCCAGCACCGGGGGACTAGCGGGCACCGGGGAGCTGTTTTTT.